These T cell receptor beta chains were read from a single sample in a study of shared clonotypes between healthy human individuals. Only in-frame clones appear in the TCRdb table, and some are missing; sequencing was by immunoSEQ multiplex PCR. Seen here are about 600,000 clones, about 98% observed once, and the top ten hold more than 0.3%. Sequenced material: naive CD8+ T cells sorted from blood. Source of these receptors: a man aged 30-40 years in good health. Both conserved end residues are part of each CDR3. The order of the fields is CDR3 length, D gene, clone size, J gene, V gene, CDR3 DNA, CDR3 protein. A D gene is named only where the DNA matches it firmly. Rows may omit the clone size; those that give it use once, few, many or a size class.

len: 14; d_gene: .; abundance: .; j_gene: TRBJ1-4; v_gene: TRBV5-1; CDR3nt: TGCGCCAGCAGCTTAGGGGGATTTGGAGAAAAACTGTTTTTT; CDR3aa: CASSLGGFGEKLFF
len: 15; d_gene: .; abundance: .; j_gene: TRBJ1-1; v_gene: TRBV6-1; CDR3nt: TGTGCCAGCAGTGGCCTCGGGTCTCTGAACACTGAAGCTTTCTTT; CDR3aa: CASSGLGSLNTEAFF
len: 14; d_gene: .; abundance: once; j_gene: TRBJ2-5; v_gene: TRBV7-9; CDR3nt: TGTGCCAGCAGCATTTCCGGGACCGCAGAGACCCAGTACTTC; CDR3aa: CASSISGTAETQYF
len: 15; d_gene: TRBD2; abundance: .; j_gene: TRBJ2-7; v_gene: TRBV4-3; CDR3nt: TGCGCCAGCAGCCAGGGGACTAGCGGCATCTACGAGCAGTACTTC; CDR3aa: CASSQGTSGIYEQYF
len: 14; d_gene: .; abundance: .; j_gene: TRBJ1-3; v_gene: TRBV4-3; CDR3nt: TGCGCCAGCAGTCCGACAAACTCTGGAAACACCATATATTTT; CDR3aa: CASSPTNSGNTIYF
len: 20; d_gene: TRBD2; abundance: .; j_gene: TRBJ2-7; v_gene: TRBV27; CDR3nt: TGTGCCAGCAGTTTATTCGCAAGGCCTAGCGGGATATTGCTAGGCTACGAGCAGTACTTC; CDR3aa: CASSLFARPSGILLGYEQYF
len: 15; d_gene: TRBD1; abundance: .; j_gene: TRBJ1-5; v_gene: TRBV9; CDR3nt: TGTGCCAGCAGCCGAGGACAGGTCCCGGGTCAGCCCCAGCATTTT; CDR3aa: CASSRGQVPGQPQHF
len: 16; d_gene: .; abundance: .; j_gene: TRBJ1-1; v_gene: TRBV7-8; CDR3nt: TGTGCCAGCAGCTTAAGGTCCGCAATACCGAACACTGAAGCTTTCTTT; CDR3aa: CASSLRSAIPNTEAFF
len: 15; d_gene: .; abundance: .; j_gene: TRBJ1-1; v_gene: TRBV29-1; CDR3nt: TGCAGCGTTGAATTACAAGACGGGACGGGGACTGAAGCTTTCTTT; CDR3aa: CSVELQDGTGTEAFF
len: 16; d_gene: TRBD2; abundance: .; j_gene: TRBJ2-5; v_gene: TRBV10-1; CDR3nt: TGCGCCAGCAGTGAGTCGACTAGCGGGAGTAGGAAGACCCAGTACTTC; CDR3aa: CASSESTSGSRKTQYF